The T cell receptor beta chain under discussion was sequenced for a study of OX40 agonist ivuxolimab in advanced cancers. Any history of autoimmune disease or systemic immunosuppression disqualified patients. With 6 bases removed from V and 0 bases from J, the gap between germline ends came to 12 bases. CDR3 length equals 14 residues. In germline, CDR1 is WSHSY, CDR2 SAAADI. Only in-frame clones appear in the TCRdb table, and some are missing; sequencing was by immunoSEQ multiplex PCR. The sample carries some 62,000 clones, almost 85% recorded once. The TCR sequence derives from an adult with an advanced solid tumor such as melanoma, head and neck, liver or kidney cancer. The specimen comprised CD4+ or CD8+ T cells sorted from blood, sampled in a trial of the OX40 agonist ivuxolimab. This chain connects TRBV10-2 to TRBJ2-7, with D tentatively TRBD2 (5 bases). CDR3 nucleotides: TGCGCCAGCAGACCCGACGGGAACTCCTACGAGCAGTACTTC. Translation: CASRPDGNSYEQYF.